This T cell receptor (beta chain) is from a study of blood T cell repertoires in COVID-19. The CDR3 sequence is 16 residues long. Losses at the gene ends were 1 base for V and 4 bases for J; bases not matched to a gene: 9. The protocol was immunoSEQ multiplex PCR, while the TCRdb copy is restricted to in-frame clones and leaves out a portion. This repertoire shows about 340,000 clones, more than 85% found once; its top ten account for less than 20%. This TCR came from a woman in her twenties or thirties who had recovered from COVID-19. This chain uses TRBV5-3 with TRBJ1-1; TRBD1 matches at 8 bases. TRBV5-3 falls under the ORF class, with uncertain function. The sequencing input was PBMCs or T cells enriched from blood (not recorded which). The CDR3 here is CARSLTAGGRGTEAFF. CDR3 DNA sequence: TGTGCCAGAAGCTTGACCGCAGGGGGCAGGGGCACTGAAGCTTTCTTT.